The 31 T cell receptor beta chains listed next were all sequenced from one sample in a study of cytomegalovirus exposure and HLA in healthy donors. 13 Jbeta primers and 60 Vbeta primers were used for the PCR. Repertoires were generated with immunoSEQ multiplex PCR, while TCRdb's copy carries only in-frame clones and drops some. The table records some 120,000 clones, approximately 80% of them present only once. The sample consisted of PBMCs. The receptor source for this set is a woman between 18 and 29 years old in good health and CMV-seropositive.

The CDR3 nucleotides are TGTGCCAGCGATCGGACATTGGACTCCTACAATGAGCAGTTCTTC. Its protein product is CASDRTLDSYNEQFF. The rearrangement joins TRBV5-5 to TRBJ2-1, with D maybe TRBD1 (5 bases). CDR1 and CDR2 from the germline V gene are SGHKS and YYEKEE (reference sequence). V lost 7 bases and J 0 bases, leaving 14 bases between the germline ends. The CDR3 loop spans 15 amino acids. Full variable domain (missing parts from reference TRBV5-5 and TRBJ2-1): DAGVTQSPTHLIKTRGQQVTLRCSPISGHKSVSWYQQVLGQGPQFIFQYYEKEERGRGNFPDRFSARQFPNYSSELNVNALLLGDSALYLCASDRTLDSYNEQFFGPGTRLTVL.

This chain joins TRBV28 and TRBJ2-1; tentatively, D is TRBD1 (5 bases). V was shortened by 3 bases and J by 9 bases, with 12 bases between the two germline ends. Germline assignment: CDR1 MDHEN and CDR2 SYDVKM. The CDR3 spans 13 residues. The CDR3: CASSLTTAGEQFF. CDR3 nucleotide sequence: TGTGCCAGCAGTTTGACGACAGCCGGTGAGCAGTTCTTC.

V and J are TRBV9 and TRBJ2-5; D not resolved. V was trimmed by 0 bases and J by 0 bases, leaving 12 bases between them. The CDR3 length is 16 residues. The germline CDR1 and CDR2 sequences are SGDLS and YYNGEE. The CDR3 DNA reads as TGTGCCAGCAGCGTAGATCCCAACCAGTACCAAGAGACCCAGTACTTC. Its translation is CASSVDPNQYQETQYF.

The chain is built from TRBV2 and TRBJ1-2; D is ambiguous. The germline V gene has CDR1 SNHLY and CDR2 FYNNEI. Trimming stripped 6 bases from V and 4 bases from J, with 21 bases between. The CDR3 is made up of 16 amino acids. The CDR3 nucleotides read TGTGCCAGCAGCCCTCCTCTCGAGGGCGTCAGCTATGGCTACACCTTC. Its translation: CASSPPLEGVSYGYTF.

V and J are TRBV6-5 and TRBJ2-3; 9 nucleotides match TRBD2. CDR1 MNHEY and CDR2 SVGAGI come from the germline V gene. CDR3 length equals 14 residues. The V gene end was trimmed by 5 bases and the J gene end by 4 bases; junction bases not matched to a gene: 4. The DNA for the CDR3 is TGTGCCAGCAGTCGGCGGGGGGGCGCAGATACGCAGTATTTT. Amino acid sequence: CASSRRGGADTQYF.

This clone is a singleton in its sample. J is TRBJ1-6 and V is TRBV10-3; the match to TRBD1 covers 8 bases. Germline CDR1 ENHRY, CDR2 SYGVKD. The CDR3 has 16 amino acids. With V trimmed by 10 bases and J by 13 bases, 21 bases remained unmatched. CDR3: CATTGGSGALLRPLHF. The CDR3 DNA sequence: TGTGCCACTACAGGGGGGTCAGGGGCCCTCCTTAGGCCCCTCCACTTT.

This chain joins TRBV19 and TRBJ1-5; 8 bases match TRBD1. Trimming took 3 bases from V and 3 from J; bases not matched to a gene: 4. The CDR3 consists of 15 residues. Per the germline V gene, CDR1 is LNHDA and CDR2 is SQIVND (reference sequence). For the CDR3, the DNA is TGTGCCAGTAGTATCACAGGGGGACCCAATCAGCCCCAGCATTTT. It codes for CASSITGGPNQPQHF.

A single count supports this clone. The CDR3 DNA reads TGTGCCAGCCGCAGGGGGGACAACACCGGGGAGCTGTTTTTT. As protein: CASRRGDNTGELFF. The chain uses TRBV7-9 and TRBJ2-2; tentative D call: TRBD1 (7 bases). The CDR3 totals 14 residues. Germline assignment: CDR1 SEHNR and CDR2 FQNEAQ (reference sequence). With 8 bases removed from V and 2 bases from J, the gap between germline ends came to 12 bases.

This sequence joins TRBV27 and TRBJ2-7, with 13 positions matching TRBD2. V lost 5 bases and J lost 5; bases outside the gene matches: 6. The CDR3 length is 15 residues. Germline assignment: CDR1 MNHEY and CDR2 SMNVEV (reference sequence). The CDR3 sequence: CASSPRTSGGHEQYF. The CDR3 DNA reads as TGTGCCAGCAGTCCCCGGACTAGCGGGGGCCACGAGCAGTACTTC.

This clone was seen many times. This chain links TRBV25-1 with TRBJ2-7, with TRBD1 matching 8 bases. The CDR3 has 15 amino acids. CDR1 is MGHDK, CDR2 SYGVNS, per germline. The V segment lost 6 bases and the J segment 4 bases; nucleotides outside the gene matches: 11. The CDR3 region is CASSAKQGVKYEQYF. For the CDR3, the DNA is TGTGCCAGCAGCGCCAAACAGGGGGTGAAATACGAGCAGTACTTC.

This chain uses TRBV19 with TRBJ2-5; TRBD1 aligns across 8 bases. Germline V gene lookup returns CDR1 LNHDA and CDR2 SQIVND (reference sequence). The CDR3 is made up of 15 amino acids. Trimming took 3 bases from V and 0 from J; bases not matched to a gene: 3. CDR3 loop: CASSMGQEYQETQYF. The CDR3 DNA sequence: TGTGCCAGTAGTATGGGACAGGAGTACCAAGAGACCCAGTACTTC.

The V gene is TRBV14, the J gene TRBJ2-7; TRBD2 matches at 8 bases. Germline CDR1 and CDR2: SGHDN and FVKESK. V was pared by 0 bases and J by 0 bases, with 10 bases of the junction left unmatched. This CDR3 contains 18 residues. DNA of the CDR3: TGTGCCAGCAGCCAAGATCGTCTGCAGCGGGGGCCCTCCTACGAGCAGTACTTC. Residues: CASSQDRLQRGPSYEQYF.

This clone has just a few counts. This rearrangement joins TRBV7-3 to TRBJ2-6; D possibly corresponds to TRBD1 (6 bases). The germline V gene has CDR1 SGHTA and CDR2 FQGTGA. Trimming took off 5 bases at V and 4 bases at J, with 12 bases between the two ends. The CDR3 runs to 15 residues. CDR3 nucleotides: TGTGCCAGCAGCCCCACAGGGCCGGGGGCCAACGTCCTGACTTTC. It codes for CASSPTGPGANVLTF.

The chain links TRBV28 to TRBJ1-1; D remains ambiguous. Germline assignment: CDR1 MDHEN and CDR2 SYDVKM. The V and J ends lost 3 bases and 0 bases respectively, with 8 bases between them. The CDR3 has 14 residues. The CDR3 is CASSLAQVNTEAFF. The CDR3, as DNA: TGTGCCAGCAGTTTGGCCCAGGTGAACACTGAAGCTTTCTTT.

CDR3 sequence: CASSLVGQGAQEQYF. For the CDR3, the DNA is TGCGCCAGCAGCTTGGTGGGACAGGGGGCTCAGGAGCAGTACTTC. The chain links TRBV5-1 to TRBJ2-7, with 12 nucleotides matching TRBD1. This CDR3 comprises 15 residues. Germline-derived CDR1 and CDR2 are SGHRS and YFSETQ. Trimming cost V 0 bases and J 7 bases; bases outside gene matches: 5.

The chain links TRBV25-1 to TRBJ2-5; D possibly corresponds to TRBD1 (5 bases). Germline CDR1 is MGHDK and CDR2 is SYGVNS. The CDR3 is made up of 16 amino acids. V was cut by 3 bases and J by 4 bases, with 18 bases left in between. For the CDR3, the DNA is TGTGCCAGCAGTGAGGCTAGGGGCGCGGTTCGAGAGACCCAGTACTTC. Translated, it gives CASSEARGAVRETQYF.

The chain joins TRBV27 to TRBJ1-1; the D is unclear. CDR1 is MNHEY, CDR2 SMNVEV, per germline (reference sequence). Trimming shortened V by 6 bases and J by 1 base, and 12 bases separated the two germline ends. This CDR3 contains 14 residues. CDR3 protein: CASSLIGGNTEAFF. The DNA of the CDR3 is TGTGCCAGCAGCCTTATTGGAGGGAACACTGAAGCTTTCTTT.

In the case of this clone: One junction end disagrees with the germline gene, perhaps due to a read error. The chain links TRBV7-9 to TRBJ2-5; 8 bases are shared with TRBD2. This CDR3 is built from 17 residues. CDR1 and CDR2 from the germline V gene are SEHNR and FQNEAQ (reference sequence). CDR3 loop: CSSSLVLGGGLKETQYF. In nucleotides, the CDR3 is TGTTCCAGCAGCTTAGTTCTAGGCGGGGGGCTCAAAGAGACCCAGTACTTC.

This chain connects TRBV2 to TRBJ1-4; no clear D. The CDR3 spans 13 residues. CDR1 is SNHLY, CDR2 FYNNEI, per germline. V was shortened by 11 bases and J by 5 bases, with 15 bases between the two germline ends. This CDR3 is CASQRGINEKLFF. CDR3 nucleotides: TGTGCCTCACAACGAGGGATCAATGAAAAACTGTTTTTT.

The chain carries TRBV5-1 and TRBJ2-1, with D maybe TRBD2 (7 bases). V dropped 0 bases and J dropped 3 bases, with 13 bases sitting between them. Germline CDR1 is SGHRS and CDR2 is YFSETQ. The length of the CDR3 is 16 residues. The CDR3 DNA reads as TGCGCCAGCAGCTTGGTAGGGGGGGGGTACTACAATGAGCAGTTCTTC. It encodes CASSLVGGGYYNEQFF.

The chain combines TRBV7-3 with TRBJ2-5, with TRBD2 matching 8 bases. V lost 5 bases, J lost 4 bases, and 12 bases stayed unmatched. The CDR3 runs to 16 residues. From germline, CDR1 is SGHTA and CDR2 FQGTGA. The CDR3 nucleotides are TGTGCCAGCAGCGGACCGGGGGGGGACGCTAGAGAGACCCAGTACTTC. Protein product: CASSGPGGDARETQYF.

The V gene is TRBV13, the J gene TRBJ2-3, with TRBD1 matching 9 bases. J was trimmed by 0 bases and V by 6 bases; bases with no gene match: 13. This CDR3 has 18 residues. Germline values: CDR1 PRHDT, CDR2 FYEKMQ (reference sequence). The CDR3: CASRPGTGRRTSTDTQYF. Here the CDR3 DNA reads TGTGCCAGCAGACCCGGGACAGGGCGGAGGACTAGCACAGATACGCAGTATTTT.

The chain carries TRBV28 and TRBJ1-2; 7 nucleotides match TRBD1. CDR1 is MDHEN, CDR2 SYDVKM, per germline. The CDR3 contains 15 residues. Trimming removed 6 bases from V and 2 bases from J; junction bases left unmatched: 9. The chain's CDR3 is CASRVPSGQNYGYTF. DNA for the CDR3: TGTGCCAGCAGGGTTCCCTCGGGACAGAACTATGGCTACACCTTC.

The chain has TRBV30 and TRBJ1-5; 7 nucleotides line up with TRBD1. CDR1 and CDR2 from the germline V gene are GTSNPN and SVGIG (reference sequence). Trimming removed 3 bases from V and 1 base from J; junction bases left unmatched: 6. The CDR3 loop spans 15 amino acids. CDR3 loop: CAWSPGTASNQPQHF. For the CDR3, the DNA is TGTGCCTGGAGCCCGGGGACAGCCAGCAATCAGCCCCAGCATTTT.

This sequence joins TRBV25-1 and TRBJ1-1; maybe TRBD1 (6 bases). The CDR3 length is 14 residues. The germline CDR1 and CDR2 sequences are MGHDK and SYGVNS. Trimming removed 6 bases at V and 4 bases at J, with 15 bases between. The CDR3 sequence: CASRDQTGGTEAFF. For the CDR3, the DNA is TGTGCCAGCAGGGACCAGACAGGCGGCACTGAAGCTTTCTTT.

The rearrangement joins TRBV5-1 to TRBJ1-2; no definite D call. The germline V and J ends were trimmed by 2 bases and 1 base, with 12 bases remaining between them. The CDR3 covers 15 residues. The V gene's germline CDR1 is SGHRS and CDR2 YFSETQ. CDR3 bases: TGCGCCAGCAGCTTATCGGCAGGAAATAACTATGGCTACACCTTC. Translation gives CASSLSAGNNYGYTF. Supplemented by reference TRBV5-1 and TRBJ1-2, the full variable domain reads KAGVTQTPRYLIKTRGQQVTLSCSPISGHRSVSWYQQTPGQGLQFLFEYFSETQRNKGNFPGRFSGRQFSNSRSEMNVSTLELGDSALYLCASSLSAGNNYGYTFGSGTRLTVV.

This rearrangement joins TRBV7-9 to TRBJ1-3; weak D call: TRBD1 (6 bases). Germline CDR1 reads SEHNR; CDR2 reads FQNEAQ (reference sequence). V gave up 4 bases and J gave up 10 bases, with 23 bases separating them. The CDR3 loop spans 16 amino acids. CDR3 sequence reads: CASSSRAGAGLKTIYF. DNA of the CDR3: TGTGCCAGCAGCTCAAGGGCAGGGGCCGGTTTAAAGACCATATATTTT.

The chain carries TRBV2 and TRBJ2-1; 7 nucleotides align to TRBD2. The V gene end was trimmed by 3 bases and the J gene end by 4 bases; junction bases not matched to a gene: 3. This CDR3 has 14 amino acids. Germline V gene data show CDR1 as SNHLY and CDR2 as FYNNEI. In nucleotides, the CDR3 is TGTGCCAGCAGTGAGGGAGGGGCTTACAATGAGCAGTTCTTC. Translation gives CASSEGGAYNEQFF.

The chain uses TRBV2 and TRBJ1-5; TRBD1 matches 7 bases. The CDR3 consists of 15 residues. V lost 5 bases, J lost 2 bases, and 6 bases stayed unmatched. Germline CDR1 SNHLY, CDR2 FYNNEI. The CDR3 coding sequence is TGTGCCAGCAGTCCCGTTGACAGGGGCAATCAGCCCCAGCATTTT. It specifies CASSPVDRGNQPQHF.

On this clone: One end of the junction fails to match germline, which may point to a read error. Here the CDR3 reads CSSSFTGHGYTF. In DNA form, the CDR3 reads TGTTCCAGCAGCTTCACAGGGCATGGCTACACCTTC. The gene calls are TRBV7-9 and TRBJ1-2; weak D call: TRBD1 (6 bases). The CDR3 runs to 12 residues. Germline V CDR1 and CDR2: SEHNR, FQNEAQ (reference sequence).

This clone was counted only a few times. This chain links TRBV6-6 with TRBJ1-4; 7 positions agree with TRBD1. This CDR3 is built from 15 residues. Germline V gene sequence: CDR1 MNHNY, CDR2 SVGAGI (reference sequence). J gave up 14 bases and V 5 bases, and 17 bases lay outside the gene matches. The CDR3 coding sequence is TGTGCCAGCAGTCCCGGGACAGCCACAGGGAGTGTCCTGTTTTTT. Amino acid sequence: CASSPGTATGSVLFF.